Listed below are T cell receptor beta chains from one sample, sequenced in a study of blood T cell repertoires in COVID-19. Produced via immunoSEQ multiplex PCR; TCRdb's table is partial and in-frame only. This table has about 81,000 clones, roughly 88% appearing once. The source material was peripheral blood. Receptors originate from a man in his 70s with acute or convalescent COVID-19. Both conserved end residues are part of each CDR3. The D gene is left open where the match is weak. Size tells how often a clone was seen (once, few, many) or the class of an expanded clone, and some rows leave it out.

TGCAGCGTTGCCCGCACGGACTCGGAGACCGGGGAGCTGTTTTTT	CSVARTDSETGELFF	-	TRBV29-1	once	TRBJ2-2
TGTGCCAGCAGCTTGGGGCCTAGCGGGATCGATGAGCAGTTCTTC	CASSLGPSGIDEQFF	TRBD2	TRBV5-8	-	TRBJ2-1
TGTGCCAGCAGCCGACAGGGGGTTAACACCGGGGAGCTGTTTTTT	CASSRQGVNTGELFF	TRBD1	TRBV7-3	-	TRBJ2-2
TGCGCCAGCAGCCAAGCGGCCACCCGGACTGGACAGCGGAATCAGCCCCAGCATTTT	CASSQAATRTGQRNQPQHF	-	TRBV4-1	-	TRBJ1-5
TGTGCCAGCAGCTTGTGGGGAGGGGAGGGCAATCAGCCCCAGCATTTT	CASSLWGGEGNQPQHF	-	TRBV5-8	few	TRBJ1-5
TGTGCCAGCAGTACCTCTGGGACAGGCGAGCAGTACTTC	CASSTSGTGEQYF	TRBD1	TRBV28	-	TRBJ2-7
TGTGCCTGGAGTACCCCTAGGGGGCTGGGGGCACCCCTCCACTTT	CAWSTPRGLGAPLHF	TRBD1	TRBV30	-	TRBJ1-6
TGTGCCAGCAGCCGGACAGGGGACTATGGCTACACCTTC	CASSRTGDYGYTF	TRBD1	TRBV7-9	-	TRBJ1-2
TGTGCCAGCAGCGGAGACGCTAATGAAAAACTGTTTTTT	CASSGDANEKLFF	-	TRBV5-5	once	TRBJ1-4
TGTGCCTGGACGGCAGCGGGGGGCCCCATGGAGACCCAGTACTTC	CAWTAAGGPMETQYF	TRBD2	TRBV30	once	TRBJ2-5
TGTGCCAGTAGTATCAGGGGGCAGGATCAGCCCCAGCATTTT	CASSIRGQDQPQHF	TRBD1	TRBV19	-	TRBJ1-5
TGTGCCAGCAGCTTAAATGCAGGTTTTGGGGAGACCCAGTACTTC	CASSLNAGFGETQYF	-	TRBV7-9	-	TRBJ2-5
TGCGCCAGCAGCTTGGGGCTGACAGACACAGATACGCAGTATTTT	CASSLGLTDTDTQYF	-	TRBV5-1	-	TRBJ2-3
TGTGCCAGCAGCTTCCTGACAGGGGTTTCATACGAGCAGTACTTC	CASSFLTGVSYEQYF	TRBD1	TRBV11-3	-	TRBJ2-7
TGCAGTGCTAGTACCTCGGCGGTATACGAGCAGTACTTC	CSASTSAVYEQYF	-	TRBV20-1	-	TRBJ2-7
TGTGCCAGCACACCACGGACTAGCTGGGGGACTTACGAGCAGTACTTC	CASTPRTSWGTYEQYF	TRBD2	TRBV2	-	TRBJ2-7
TGCGCCAGCAGCTTGGCGACGACAGGGGCATCGTCACCCCTCCACTTT	CASSLATTGASSPLHF	TRBD1	TRBV5-1	-	TRBJ1-6
TGCGCCAGCAGTCCCAGGAACACCGGGGAGCTGTTTTTT	CASSPRNTGELFF	-	TRBV10-1	-	TRBJ2-2
TGTGCCACCGGGGGTGCTGAGCAGTTCTTC	CATGGAEQFF	-	TRBV2	-	TRBJ2-1
TGTGCCAGCAGCTTACAGGGGGATCAGCCCCAGCATTTT	CASSLQGDQPQHF	TRBD1	TRBV13	-	TRBJ1-5
TGTGCCAGCAGTTTGGGGACTAGCGCTAACAATGAGCAGTTCTTC	CASSLGTSANNEQFF	TRBD2	TRBV27	-	TRBJ2-1
TGTGCCAGTAGTGACTATGAAGGGCCCGGGGAGCTGTTTTTT	CASSDYEGPGELFF	-	TRBV19	-	TRBJ2-2
TGTGCCAGCAGCCAACCTACCCGCTCCTCTGGAAACACCATATATTTT	CASSQPTRSSGNTIYF	-	TRBV3-1/TRBV3-2	-	TRBJ1-3
TGTGCCAGCAGCGCAGGGGGCCGTAACTATGGCTACACCTTC	CASSAGGRNYGYTF	TRBD1	TRBV7-2	-	TRBJ1-2
TGTGCCAGCAGCTTAGAGCCACAGGCATCCCCCCTCCACTTT	CASSLEPQASPLHF	-	TRBV7-2	-	TRBJ1-6
TGTGCCAGCAGCTTCGAGGGACTCCGGGGCTACACCTTC	CASSFEGLRGYTF	-	TRBV5-5	few	TRBJ1-2
TGTGCCAGCAGCCGACAGCTAGACGGAAACACCATATATTTT	CASSRQLDGNTIYF	-	TRBV14	-	TRBJ1-3
TGTGCCAGCAGCCGGAGGGGGCTTACGTCGGCTCAGCCCCAGCATTTT	CASSRRGLTSAQPQHF	TRBD1	TRBV28	-	TRBJ1-5
TGCGCCAGCACACCGGGACAGGGGAGTTCTGGAAACACCATATATTTT	CASTPGQGSSGNTIYF	TRBD1	TRBV23-1	-	TRBJ1-3
TGTGCCATCCGACTAGCGGGAGAGGTCAACGAGCAGTACTTC	CAIRLAGEVNEQYF	TRBD2	TRBV10-3	-	TRBJ2-7
TGTGCCAGCAGTTACGGGACACAAAGCACCTACGAGCAGTACTTC	CASSYGTQSTYEQYF	-	TRBV6-2/TRBV6-3	-	TRBJ2-7
TGTGCCAGCAGTTCCCCAGGGTTGAGCGGGGGGTACAATGAGCAGTTCTTC	CASSSPGLSGGYNEQFF	TRBD2	TRBV28	-	TRBJ2-1
TGTGCCAGCAGCTTAGATCTCCGGGGAGGCCACGAGCAGTACTTC	CASSLDLRGGHEQYF	-	TRBV11-2	-	TRBJ2-7
TGTGCCAGCAGTTACCGCGTCTCTGGGGCCAACGTCCTGACTTTC	CASSYRVSGANVLTF	-	TRBV6-5	-	TRBJ2-6
TGTGCCAGCAAGGGGACAGGGGGAAACACCATATATTTT	CASKGTGGNTIYF	TRBD1	TRBV6-5	once	TRBJ1-3
TGTGCCAGCAGTTTTTCTTACACTGAAGCTTTCTTT	CASSFSYTEAFF	-	TRBV27	-	TRBJ1-1
TGCAGTGCTAGTCAGGGCCATAGCAATCAGCCCCAGCATTTT	CSASQGHSNQPQHF	-	TRBV20-1	-	TRBJ1-5
TGTGCCAGTAGTATAGCAGGGGGCGCGGGGAATGAGCAGTTCTTC	CASSIAGGAGNEQFF	TRBD1	TRBV19	-	TRBJ2-1
TGTGCCAGCAGGCCTCAGGGTTCCACCGGGGAGCTGTTTTTT	CASRPQGSTGELFF	-	TRBV2	-	TRBJ2-2
TGTGCCAGCAGCCGTAGCGGGATCTCCTACAATGAGCAGTTCTTC	CASSRSGISYNEQFF	TRBD2	TRBV7-2	-	TRBJ2-1
TGTGCCAGCGGGACTGGCGGGAGCTTGTACGAGCAGTACTTC	CASGTGGSLYEQYF	TRBD2	TRBV28	-	TRBJ2-7
TGCGCCAGCAGTTCGGACGCTAGCGGGGGATACAATGAGCAGTTCTTC	CASSSDASGGYNEQFF	TRBD2	TRBV5-1	-	TRBJ2-1
TGTGCCAGCAGCGTAGCCGGACAGGGATGGAATGAGCAGTTCTTC	CASSVAGQGWNEQFF	TRBD1	TRBV9	-	TRBJ2-1
TGTGCCAGCACCAAACAGGGGTTGACAGATACGCAGTATTTT	CASTKQGLTDTQYF	TRBD1	TRBV6-5	-	TRBJ2-3
TGTGCCAGCAGTCGCGGGATGTCCTACGAGCAGTACTTC	CASSRGMSYEQYF	-	TRBV12-3/TRBV12-4	-	TRBJ2-7
TGTGCCAGCAGTGAAGGGAGACTCAAAGTAGGTCAGCCCCAGCATTTT	CASSEGRLKVGQPQHF	-	TRBV6-1	-	TRBJ1-5
TGTGCCAGCAGCGTATTCCCGGACAGGGGAACATCACCCCTCCACTTT	CASSVFPDRGTSPLHF	TRBD1	TRBV9	-	TRBJ1-6
TGCGCCAGCAGCCAAGACCTAGGCTCCGAAAAACTGTTTTTT	CASSQDLGSEKLFF	-	TRBV4-1	-	TRBJ1-4
TGTGCCAGCAGCCCGTGGGGGGAGCTTAGCACAGATACGCAGTATTTT	CASSPWGELSTDTQYF	-	TRBV7-9	-	TRBJ2-3
TGTGCCTGGAGTCCGGGTAGCAATCAGCCCCAGCATTTT	CAWSPGSNQPQHF	-	TRBV30	-	TRBJ1-5
TGTGCCAGCCTCGGGACAGGGACTGGTGGAAACACCATATATTTT	CASLGTGTGGNTIYF	TRBD1	TRBV6-5	-	TRBJ1-3
TGTGCCAGCAGCTTGATGGAGGTCGCCTACGAGCAGTACTTC	CASSLMEVAYEQYF	-	TRBV5-7	-	TRBJ2-7
TGCGCCAGCAGCCAAGGCCAGACAGGGCTGGACGAGCAGTACTTC	CASSQGQTGLDEQYF	TRBD1	TRBV4-3	-	TRBJ2-7